This record looks at one T cell receptor beta chain sequence and its context. Its specificity is unknown. These data originate in a study of blood T cells in healthy people across ages. Using a J-beta primer mix together with a sample-barcoded 5' primer, a second PCR was run for roughly 6 to 11 cycles. TCRdb reprocessed the 5' RACE reads with MiXCR, giving one entry per CDR3 protein. The table records approximately 770,000 distinct CDR3 sequences, roughly 64% of them present only once. A minimum of 6 micrograms of total RNA was extracted per sample. Germline CDR1 and CDR2: SEHNR and FQNEAQ (reference sequence). V shed 0 bases and J shed 1 base, with 10 bases lying between them. The CDR3 spans 16 residues. Study results and caveats: In the absence of known donor CMV status, changes in expanded clonotypes were possibly confounded.

The clonotype was recovered from a man aged 25-45 years in good health. The sample consisted of blood. J is TRBJ1-3 and V is TRBV7-9, with D unclear. CDR3 sequence (DNA): TGTGCCAGCAGCTTAGCGACCCGGGGTTCTGGAAACACCATATATTTT. Translation gives CASSLATRGSGNTIYF.